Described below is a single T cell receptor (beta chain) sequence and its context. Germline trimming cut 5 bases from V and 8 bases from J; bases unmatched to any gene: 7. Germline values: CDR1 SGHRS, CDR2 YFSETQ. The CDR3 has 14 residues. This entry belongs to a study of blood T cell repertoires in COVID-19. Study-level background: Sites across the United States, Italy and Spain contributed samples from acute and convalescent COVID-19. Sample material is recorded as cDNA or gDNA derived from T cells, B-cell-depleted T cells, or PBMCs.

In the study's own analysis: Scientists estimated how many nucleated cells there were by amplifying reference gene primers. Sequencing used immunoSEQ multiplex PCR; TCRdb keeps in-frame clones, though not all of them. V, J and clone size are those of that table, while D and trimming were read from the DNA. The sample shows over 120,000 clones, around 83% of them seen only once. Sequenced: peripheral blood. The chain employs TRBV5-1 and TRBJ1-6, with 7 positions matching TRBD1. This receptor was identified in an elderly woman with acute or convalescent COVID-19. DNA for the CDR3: TGCGCCAGCAGTGGGGGACAGCTGGATTCACCCCTCCACTTT. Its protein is CASSGGQLDSPLHF.